Presented here are 9 T cell receptor beta chains from one specimen sequenced in a study of blood T cell repertoires in COVID-19. Using immunoSEQ multiplex PCR, the repertoire was profiled, and TCRdb retains in-frame clones only, with some absent. This repertoire shows 250,000 or so clones, 88% found once; its top ten account for around 3.1%. Specimen: PBMCs or T cells enriched from blood (not recorded which). These receptors came from a woman aged 40 to 49 who had been exposed to COVID-19.

This sequence joins TRBV7-9 and TRBJ1-2; 9 bases agree with TRBD1. Unmatched junction bases numbered 5, after V lost 2 bases and J lost 4 bases. The CDR3 has 15 residues. CDR1 and CDR2 (germline): SEHNR, FQNEAQ (reference sequence). CDR3 protein: CASSLLRDRAYGYTF. The CDR3 DNA reads as TGTGCCAGCAGCTTACTTCGGGACAGGGCCTATGGCTACACCTTC.

This chain connects TRBV19 to TRBJ2-1, with 7 positions matching TRBD2. The J segment lost 6 bases and the V segment lost 5 bases, leaving 10 bases of the junction unmatched. The V gene's germline CDR1 is LNHDA and CDR2 SQIVND (reference sequence). The CDR3 is made up of 15 amino acids. For the CDR3, the DNA is TGTGCCAGTAGTTGGGAGGGAACCGAAGGCAATGAGCAGTTCTTC. This translates into CASSWEGTEGNEQFF.

The V and J genes are TRBV24-1 and TRBJ1-2; TRBD1 aligns across 7 bases. Unmatched junction bases numbered 13, after V lost 7 bases and J lost 6 bases. Looked up from germline, CDR1 is KGHDR and CDR2 is SFDVKD. This CDR3 is 15 amino acids long. The CDR3 DNA sequence: TGTGCCACCAGCGGACAGGATTCATCGGTTAATGGCTACACCTTC. Translation gives CATSGQDSSVNGYTF.

The chain recombines TRBV28 with TRBJ2-3; 8 bases agree with TRBD1. V trimming: 2 bases; J trimming: 7 bases; junction bases outside the gene matches: 17. This CDR3 spans 18 amino acids. CDR1 is MDHEN, CDR2 SYDVKM, per germline. The CDR3 sequence is CASSLEGIGWQGAYTQYF. CDR3 in DNA: TGTGCCAGCAGTTTAGAGGGTATAGGTTGGCAGGGGGCTTATACGCAGTATTTT. The whole variable domain, filled in from reference TRBV28 and TRBJ2-3, reads DVKVTQSSRYLVKRTGEKVFLECVQDMDHENMFWYRQDPGLGLRLIYFSYDVKMKEKGDIPEGYSVSREKKERFSLILESASTNQTSMYLCASSLEGIGWQGAYTQYFGPGTRLTVL.

The chain combines TRBV6-2 or TRBV6-3 with TRBJ1-3; D gene ambiguous. The ends were cut back, 4 bases at V and 0 bases at J, with 10 bases in the middle. Germline V gene sequence: CDR1 MNHEY, CDR2 SVGEGT. The CDR3 is 15 residues long. CDR3 bases: TGTGCCAGCAGTTCCGCCGGGGTCTCTGGAAACACCATATATTTT. It encodes CASSSAGVSGNTIYF.

This clone was seen more than once but under ten times. The chain joins TRBV12-3 or TRBV12-4 to TRBJ1-2; D gene ambiguous. V shed 6 bases and J shed 4 bases, with 12 bases lying between them. The CDR3 is 13 residues long. The CDR3 nucleotides read TGTGCCAGCAGCCCCGATGAGGGCTATGGCTACACCTTC. Protein product: CASSPDEGYGYTF.

The V call is TRBV2, the J call TRBJ1-2, with D possibly being TRBD1 (6 bases). Trimming stripped 7 bases from V and 4 bases from J, with 16 bases between. Germline V gene sequence: CDR1 SNHLY, CDR2 FYNNEI. The CDR3 loop spans 14 amino acids. This CDR3 is CASTGDTYVYGYTF. CDR3 in DNA: TGTGCCAGCACTGGGGACACCTACGTCTATGGCTACACCTTC.

This rearrangement joins TRBV11-2 to TRBJ2-3, with D unresolved. Trimming removed 3 bases from V and 4 bases from J, with 11 bases in between. The CDR3 runs to 14 residues. Germline loops: CDR1 SGHAT, CDR2 FQNNGV. CDR3 residues: CASSFSRIADTQYF. The CDR3 coding sequence is TGTGCCAGCAGCTTCTCTAGGATTGCAGATACGCAGTATTTT.

The genes are TRBV4-1 and TRBJ1-3; D call uncertain. Germline CDR1 is MGHRA and CDR2 is YSYEKL. This CDR3 region has 14 residues. V was cut by 1 base and J by 0 bases, with 4 bases left in between. The CDR3 coding sequence is TGCGCCAGCAGCCAAGGACTCTCTGGAAACACCATATATTTT. This codes for CASSQGLSGNTIYF.